Below are 5 T cell receptor beta chains sequenced from a single sample in a study of blood T cells in healthy people across ages. PCR was performed a second time for roughly 7 to 12 cycles using a sample-barcoded 5' primer and a J-beta primer mix. TCRdb ran MiXCR on the 5' RACE reads and lists one entry per CDR3 protein. Among about 640,000 distinct CDR3 sequences, 58% were seen once, and the ten largest hold over 35%. Sequencing was carried out using blood. The source is a man aged 60 to 75 in good health.

The chain has TRBV29-1 and TRBJ2-6; D is unresolved. Germline V gives CDR1 SQVTM, CDR2 ANQGSEA. Trimming shortened V by 5 bases and J by 2 bases, and 4 bases separated the two germline ends. The CDR3 sequence is 12 residues long. The CDR3 sequence is CSVWAGANVLTF. The CDR3 nucleotides are TGCAGCGTTTGGGCTGGGGCCAACGTCCTGACTTTC.

The chain recombines TRBV6-4 with TRBJ1-2, with D uncertain. V lost 0 bases, J lost 5 bases, and 7 bases lay in between. CDR1 and CDR2 from the germline V gene are MRHNA and SNTAGT. The length of the CDR3 is 13 residues. The CDR3 region has the DNA TGTGCCAGCAGTGACTCGATCGCGTATGGCTACACCTTC. Encoded protein: CASSDSIAYGYTF.

The CDR3 is CASTNSGGASYNEQFF. DNA of the CDR3: TGCGCCAGCACCAATAGCGGGGGGGCGTCCTACAATGAGCAGTTCTTC. The chain links TRBV5-1 to TRBJ2-1; TRBD2 matches 11 bases. Germline V gene sequence: CDR1 SGHRS, CDR2 YFSETQ. The CDR3 totals 16 residues. V trimming: 6 bases; J trimming: 1 base; junction bases outside the gene matches: 6.

The J gene is TRBJ2-3, the V gene TRBV4-1, with 9 bases aligning to TRBD2. Unmatched junction bases numbered 12, after V lost 4 bases and J lost 7 bases. The CDR3 is 16 residues long. Germline assignment: CDR1 MGHRA and CDR2 YSYEKL. The CDR3: CASSPSGRGGVHTQYF. The CDR3 DNA sequence: TGCGCCAGCAGCCCCTCTGGGCGGGGGGGCGTTCATACGCAGTATTTT.

The genes are TRBV29-1 and TRBJ1-2, with 7 bases aligning to TRBD1. This CDR3 is 13 amino acids long. V lost 6 bases, J lost 5 bases, and 9 bases stayed unmatched. Per the germline V gene, CDR1 is SQVTM and CDR2 is ANQGSEA. The CDR3 is CSVQTGREYGYTF. CDR3 bases: TGCAGCGTACAGACAGGGAGGGAGTATGGCTACACCTTC. The entire variable domain, with the rest obtained from reference TRBV29-1 and TRBJ1-2, is as follows: SAVISQKPSRDICQRGTSLTIQCQVDSQVTMMFWYRQQPGQSLTLIATANQGSEATYESGFVIDKFPISRPNLTFSTLTVSNMSPEDSSIYLCSVQTGREYGYTFGSGTRLTVV.